This T cell receptor (beta chain) is from a study of CD8+ T cells in alopecia areata. Investigators isolated RNA and reverse transcribed it into cDNA to act as the sequencing template. The method was immunoSEQ multiplex PCR; TCRdb's version includes in-frame clones alone and lacks a portion of them. The sample shows about 180,000 clones, roughly 63% of them seen only once. CDR3 length equals 13 residues. J gave up 10 bases and V 1 base, and 4 bases lay outside the gene matches. CDR1 GTSNPN and CDR2 SVGIG come from the germline V gene (reference sequence). Treatment in this sample: oral pan-JAK inhibitor, 5-10 mg twice daily.

The sequencing used CD4+ T cells sorted from blood, collected at approximately week 60, from a patient treated with tofacitinib. The J gene is TRBJ2-5, the V gene TRBV30; 12 nucleotides align to TRBD1. This clonotype originated in a human donor with alopecia areata. The CDR3: CAWSAGTGGNQYF. DNA for the CDR3: TGTGCCTGGAGTGCCGGGACAGGGGGCAACCAGTACTTC.